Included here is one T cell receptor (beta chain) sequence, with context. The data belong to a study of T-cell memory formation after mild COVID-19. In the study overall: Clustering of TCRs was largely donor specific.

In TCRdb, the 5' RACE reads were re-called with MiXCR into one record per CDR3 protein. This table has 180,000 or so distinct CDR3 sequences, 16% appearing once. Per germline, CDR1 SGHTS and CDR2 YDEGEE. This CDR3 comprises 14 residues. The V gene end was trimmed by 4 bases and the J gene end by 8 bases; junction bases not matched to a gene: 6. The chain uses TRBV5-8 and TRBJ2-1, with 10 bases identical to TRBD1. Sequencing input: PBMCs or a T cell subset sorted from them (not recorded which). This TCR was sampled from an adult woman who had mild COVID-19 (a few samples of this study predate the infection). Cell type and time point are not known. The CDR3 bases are TGTGCCAGCAGCCACAGGACAGGGGGTGATGAGCAGTTCTTC. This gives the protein CASSHRTGGDEQFF.